The rows below give T cell receptor beta chains drawn from one sample of a study of control samples from healthy donors and cancer patients. Clones were sequenced by immunoSEQ multiplex PCR, and TCRdb holds only the in-frame ones, with some missing. Among about 120,000 clones, around 89% were seen once, and the ten largest hold 40%. The sample taken for sequencing was blood. These receptors were obtained from a man in his fifties in good health. The CDR3 runs from the conserved cysteine through the conserved F or W. D genes are given only for firm matches. The size field is filled for only some rows; it gives once, few, many or a size class.

TRBV5-1,TRBJ2-7,.,.,14,TGCGCCAGCAGCACGGGATTCCGGGATTACGAGCAGTACTTC,CASSTGFRDYEQYF
TRBV7-2,TRBJ2-7,TRBD1,.,16,TGTGCCAGCAGCTTATGGGGGGCAGGGGGCCTCTACGAGCAGTACTTC,CASSLWGAGGLYEQYF
TRBV24-1,TRBJ1-2,.,.,15,TGTGCCACCAGTAGAGGCAAGGATGGTGACTATGGCTACACCTTC,CATSRGKDGDYGYTF
TRBV6-5,TRBJ1-1,.,.,15,TGTGCCAGCAGCCCCACCGGACGGTCGAACACTGAAGCTTTCTTT,CASSPTGRSNTEAFF
TRBV7-2,TRBJ1-1,TRBD1,.,15,TGTGCCAGCAGCTACCGACAGGGATCGACCACTGAAGCTTTCTTT,CASSYRQGSTTEAFF
TRBV29-1,TRBJ1-4,.,.,15,TGCAGCGTTGTCCCAACAGGGTCGGCCGATGAAAAACTGTTTTTT,CSVVPTGSADEKLFF
TRBV5-1,TRBJ2-2,.,.,15,TGCGCCTGCTCGAGGGACACCGCGAACACCGGGGAGCTGTTTTTT,CACSRDTANTGELFF
TRBV5-1,TRBJ2-3,TRBD2,.,16,TGCGCCAGCAGCCCGGGACTAGCGGGGGCAAGGGATACGCAGTATTTT,CASSPGLAGARDTQYF
TRBV6-5,TRBJ1-5,.,.,15,TGTGCAGCAGTGACCGGGGGGGGCACAAAGCAGCCCCAGCATTTT,CAAVTGGGTKQPQHF
TRBV5-4,TRBJ2-7,.,.,13,TGTGCCAGCAGCTTTAGGGGATATGACGAGCAGTACTTC,CASSFRGYDEQYF
TRBV3-1/TRBV3-2,TRBJ2-2,.,few,14,TGTGCCAGCAGCCCGACACTGAACACCGGGGAGCTGTTTTTT,CASSPTLNTGELFF
TRBV19,TRBJ1-5,TRBD1,once,14,TGTGCCAGTAGTCCACAGGGGGGCGATCAGCCCCAGCATTTT,CASSPQGGDQPQHF
TRBV24-1,TRBJ1-2,TRBD1,.,17,TGTGCCACCAGTGACAACAAATGGGACAGGCAACCCTATGGCTACACCTTC,CATSDNKWDRQPYGYTF
TRBV6-6,TRBJ1-2,.,once,14,TGTGCCAGCAGACGGGACCGGGGCAACTATGGCTACACCTTC,CASRRDRGNYGYTF
TRBV5-1,TRBJ2-5,.,.,14,TGCGCCAGCAGCTTCCAGGGGAACCAAGAGACCCAGTACTTC,CASSFQGNQETQYF
TRBV11-3,TRBJ2-2,TRBD2,.,16,TGTGCCAGCAGCCCCGGGGGGGCAGTGAACACCGGGGAGCTGTTTTTT,CASSPGGAVNTGELFF
TRBV6-2/TRBV6-3,TRBJ1-2,.,.,13,TGTGCCAGCAGTTACTCAGAGCGCTATGGCTACACCTTC,CASSYSERYGYTF
TRBV5-6,TRBJ2-1,TRBD2,.,14,TGTGCCAGCAGCCTGTTAGCGGGGGAAAATGAGCAGTTCTTC,CASSLLAGENEQFF
TRBV24-1,TRBJ1-2,TRBD1,once,14,TGTGCCACCCAGACAGGGGCAGGAAACTATGGCTACACCTTC,CATQTGAGNYGYTF
TRBV5-1,TRBJ1-1,.,.,15,TGCGCCAGCAGCTTGGAAGGGAGGGGGGACACTGAAGCTTTCTTT,CASSLEGRGDTEAFF
TRBV30,TRBJ2-1,.,.,14,TGTGCCTGGAGTGTGTGGGGTGTATACAATGAGCAGTTCTTC,CAWSVWGVYNEQFF
TRBV7-2,TRBJ1-2,.,.,14,TGTGCCAGCAGCCAGGAGGGGTTGGTCTATGGCTACACCTTC,CASSQEGLVYGYTF
TRBV25-1,TRBJ1-6,.,once,16,TGTGCCAGCAGTGAATTAAGGACGGTTGGGGATTCACCCCTCCACTTT,CASSELRTVGDSPLHF
TRBV10-3,TRBJ2-3,TRBD2,.,14,TGTGCCATCGGAGCGGGGGCCAGCACAGATACGCAGTATTTT,CAIGAGASTDTQYF
TRBV7-2,TRBJ1-3,.,few,13,TGTGCCAGCAGCTTAAAGGGGGGAAACACCATATATTTT,CASSLKGGNTIYF
TRBV7-2,TRBJ1-6,.,.,15,TGTGCCAGCAGCTTAATGCCCCGGAGCTTGTCACCCCTCCACTTT,CASSLMPRSLSPLHF
TRBV6-4,TRBJ1-5,.,.,13,TGTGCCAGCAGTGACGTGAGGGGAACGCCCCAGCATTTT,CASSDVRGTPQHF
TRBV20-1,TRBJ1-5,.,.,17,TGCAGTGCTAGTAAACCCGGGGTAACAACGAGCAATCAGCCCCAGCATTTT,CSASKPGVTTSNQPQHF
TRBV11-2,TRBJ1-6,.,.,18,TGTGCCAGCAGCTTAGTCCCACCGGACAGAGTCTATAATTCACCCCTCCACTTT,CASSLVPPDRVYNSPLHF
TRBV27,TRBJ1-6,.,.,12,TGTGCCAGCAGTTTATTCGCAGCACCCCTCCACTTT,CASSLFAAPLHF
TRBV7-9,TRBJ1-6,.,.,16,TGTGCCAGCAGCTTAACCCTTCAGGTTGAAAATTCACCCCTCCACTTT,CASSLTLQVENSPLHF
TRBV4-1,TRBJ2-3,.,.,15,TGCGCCAGCAGCCATACGTCGCTGGATCAGGATACGCAGTATTTT,CASSHTSLDQDTQYF
TRBV15,TRBJ2-2,.,.,18,TGTGCCACCAGCAGAGATCGGGGCCTGGGCGCGAACACCGGGGAGCTGTTTTTT,CATSRDRGLGANTGELFF
TRBV6-6,TRBJ1-3,TRBD1,.,16,TGTGCCAGCAGTGGGGGACAGGGTCGTTCTGGAAACACCATATATTTT,CASSGGQGRSGNTIYF
TRBV27,TRBJ2-5,TRBD2,once,15,TGTGCCAGCGCCTCTAGCGGGGGGGTTCGAGAGACCCAGTACTTC,CASASSGGVRETQYF
TRBV19,TRBJ1-1,.,.,17,TGTGCCAGTAGTATGGCCCATCGAGGGCGTTGGGACACTGAAGCTTTCTTT,CASSMAHRGRWDTEAFF
TRBV11-2,TRBJ2-3,.,.,13,TGTGCCAGCAGCTTGTCACAGGCAGATACGCAGTATTTT,CASSLSQADTQYF
TRBV10-3,TRBJ2-2,.,once,13,TGTGCCATCAGTGAGTTTCAGGCAAGGGAGCTGTTTTTT,CAISEFQARELFF
TRBV9,TRBJ2-3,TRBD1,.,16,TGTGCCAGCAGCGTAGGCGAAGGGGGCAGCACAGATACGCAGTATTTT,CASSVGEGGSTDTQYF
TRBV12-2,TRBJ2-5,.,.,16,TGTGCAAGTCGCTTAAGACAGGAGCGGGGGCGAGAGACCCAGTACTTC,CASRLRQERGRETQYF
TRBV2,TRBJ1-1,TRBD1,.,17,TGTGCCAGCAGTGAAGCTGCAATGACAGGGTCGAACACTGAAGCTTTCTTT,CASSEAAMTGSNTEAFF
TRBV3-1/TRBV3-2,TRBJ2-2,TRBD1,.,17,TGTGCCAGCAGCACCCGGACAGGGCCCAGGGGGACCGGGGAGCTGTTTTTT,CASSTRTGPRGTGELFF
TRBV5-1,TRBJ2-5,.,few,15,TGCGCCAGCAGCCATAAGACGGGGGAACGGGAGACCCAGTACTTC,CASSHKTGERETQYF